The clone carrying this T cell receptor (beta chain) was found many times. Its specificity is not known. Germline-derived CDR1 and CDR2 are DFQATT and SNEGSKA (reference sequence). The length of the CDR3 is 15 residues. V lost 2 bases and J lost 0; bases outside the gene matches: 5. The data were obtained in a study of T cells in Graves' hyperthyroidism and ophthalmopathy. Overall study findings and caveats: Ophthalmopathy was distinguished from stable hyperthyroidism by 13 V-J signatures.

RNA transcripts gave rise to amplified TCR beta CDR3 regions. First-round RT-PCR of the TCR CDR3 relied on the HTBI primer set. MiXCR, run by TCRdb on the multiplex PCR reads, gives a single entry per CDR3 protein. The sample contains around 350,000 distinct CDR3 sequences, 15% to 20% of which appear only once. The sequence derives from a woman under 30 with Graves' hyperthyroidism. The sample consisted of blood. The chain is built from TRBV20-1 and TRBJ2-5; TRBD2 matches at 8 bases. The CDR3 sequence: CSARTPSGYQETQYF. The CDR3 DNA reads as TGCAGTGCTAGAACGCCTAGCGGGTACCAAGAGACCCAGTACTTC.